This T cell receptor (beta chain) was identified during a study of blood T cell repertoires in COVID-19. As processed by the authors: Researchers report that nucleated cell counts were estimated from reference gene primer amplification. TCRdb's copy holds only in-frame clones and misses some; the assay was immunoSEQ multiplex PCR. That table is the source of V, J and clone size, and D and trimming were worked out from the DNA. In the table there are 80,000 to 95,000 clones, around 85% of which are singletons. The CDR3 consists of 15 residues. Trimming took off 2 bases at V and 7 bases at J, with 14 bases between the two ends. CDR1 is MNHEY and CDR2 is SVGEGT in the germline V gene.

The sequence derives from a man older than 75 with active or convalescent COVID-19. Material: peripheral blood. The chain couples TRBV6-2 or TRBV6-3 to TRBJ1-4; weak D call: TRBD1 (5 bases). The CDR3 sequence is CASSYDQGRGEKLFF. The DNA for the CDR3 is TGTGCCAGCAGTTACGACCAGGGAAGGGGTGAAAAACTGTTTTTT.